The sequence of this T cell receptor beta chain was determined in a study of blood T cell repertoires in COVID-19. For the study at large: From the United States, Italy and Spain came samples of acute and convalescent COVID-19.

In the study's own analysis: How many nucleated cells were present was estimated from reference gene primer amplification. Data came from immunoSEQ multiplex PCR; TCRdb stores just in-frame clones and leaves some out. Clonal size and the V and J genes are those of that table, whereas D and trimming came from the DNA. The sample comprises around 130,000 clones, around 87% of which are singletons, and about 2.1% rests with the top ten. J lost 1 base, V lost 4 bases, and 8 bases had no gene match. The germline CDR1 and CDR2 sequences are SGHRS and YFSETQ. This CDR3 has 16 amino acids. This clonotype originated in an older man with active COVID-19. Sequencing used peripheral blood. The V gene is TRBV5-1, the J gene TRBJ2-3, with 8 bases aligning to TRBD1. The CDR3 bases are TGCGCCAGCAGCCCTGGACAGGGTGGGGGCACAGATACGCAGTATTTT. This sequence encodes CASSPGQGGGTDTQYF.